This T cell receptor (beta chain) derives from a study of blood T cell repertoires in COVID-19. Study-wide context: The origin of the acute and convalescent COVID-19 samples was the United States, Italy and Spain. PBMCs, B-cell-depleted T cells, or T cells provided the cDNA or gDNA that made up the material.

Per the original methods: Reference gene primers were amplified, and this amplification served to estimate nucleated cell counts. Data came from immunoSEQ multiplex PCR; TCRdb stores just in-frame clones and leaves some out. The DNA was the basis for D and trimming; V, J and clone size are from that table. Among about 89,000 clones listed, roughly 80% were seen once. V lost 3 bases, J lost 2 bases, and 1 base stayed unmatched. The germline gives CDR1 SGHRS, CDR2 YFSETQ. The CDR3 covers 14 residues. The genes are TRBV5-1 and TRBJ2-2; 7 bases align to TRBD2. The TCR sequence derives from a woman older than 75 with acute or convalescent COVID-19. Material: peripheral blood. CDR3 sequence (DNA): TGCGCCAGCAGCTCTAGCGGCAACACCGGGGAGCTGTTTTTT. Encoded protein: CASSSSGNTGELFF.